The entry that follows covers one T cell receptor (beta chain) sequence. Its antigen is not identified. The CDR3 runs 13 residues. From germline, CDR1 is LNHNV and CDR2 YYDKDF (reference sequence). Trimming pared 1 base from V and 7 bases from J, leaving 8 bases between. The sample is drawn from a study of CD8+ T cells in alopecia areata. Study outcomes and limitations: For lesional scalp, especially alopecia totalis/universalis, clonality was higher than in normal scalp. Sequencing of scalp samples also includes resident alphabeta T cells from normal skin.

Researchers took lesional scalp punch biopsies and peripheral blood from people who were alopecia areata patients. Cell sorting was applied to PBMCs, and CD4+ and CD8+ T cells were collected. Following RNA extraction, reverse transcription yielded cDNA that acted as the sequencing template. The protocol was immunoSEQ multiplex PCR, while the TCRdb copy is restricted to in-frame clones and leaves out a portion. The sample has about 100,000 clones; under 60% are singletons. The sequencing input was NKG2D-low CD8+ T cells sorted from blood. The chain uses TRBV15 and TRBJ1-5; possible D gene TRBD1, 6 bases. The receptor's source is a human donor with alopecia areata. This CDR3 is CATSRGGGQPQHF. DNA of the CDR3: TGTGCCACCAGCAGAGGCGGGGGCCAGCCCCAGCATTTT.